One and the same sample provided the 23 T cell receptor beta chains below, sequenced in a study of T cell changes during pregnancy in multiple sclerosis. The data were produced by immunoSEQ multiplex PCR, yet TCRdb's version contains in-frame clones alone and is incomplete. This sample has 100,000 or so clones, with approximately 91% found just once. This sample comprised peripheral blood, obtained in the second trimester of pregnancy. Receptor source: a female donor with multiple sclerosis, enrolled in a pregnancy study.

The chain has TRBV7-9 and TRBJ1-3, with unresolved D. Trimming took 1 base from V and 4 from J, leaving 8 bases between them. CDR3 length: 14 residues. Germline assignment: CDR1 SEHNR and CDR2 FQNEAQ (reference sequence). The CDR3 is CASSLGSLGNTIYF. Written as DNA, the CDR3 is TGTGCCAGCAGCTTAGGCAGTCTCGGAAACACCATATATTTT.

The V call is TRBV2, the J call TRBJ1-2, with TRBD1 as a possible D gene (6 bases). Germline loops: CDR1 SNHLY, CDR2 FYNNEI. V was clipped by 4 bases and J by 8 bases, with 14 bases between them. The CDR3 length is 13 residues. CDR3 residues: CASSVRPGEGYTF. The DNA for the CDR3 is TGTGCCAGCAGTGTGAGGCCAGGGGAAGGCTACACCTTC. Supplemented by reference TRBV2 and TRBJ1-2, the full variable domain reads EPEVTQTPSHQVTQMGQEVILRCVPISNHLYFYWYRQILGQKVEFLVSFYNNEISEKSEIFDDQFSVERPDGSNFTLKIRSTKLEDSAMYFCASSVRPGEGYTFGSGTRLTVV.

This clone is a singleton in its sample. V and J are TRBV29-1 and TRBJ2-5; TRBD1 aligns across 7 bases. The CDR3 loop spans 12 amino acids. The germline V gene has CDR1 SQVTM and CDR2 ANQGSEA. The V and J ends lost 4 bases and 4 bases, in that order; junction bases with no gene match: 3. The CDR3 protein is CSVGQGGETQYF. The CDR3 nucleotides read TGCAGCGTTGGACAGGGCGGAGAGACCCAGTACTTC. The full variable domain, with the rest looked up from reference TRBV29-1 and TRBJ2-5, is SAVISQKPSRDICQRGTSLTIQCQVDSQVTMMFWYRQQPGQSLTLIATANQGSEATYESGFVIDKFPISRPNLTFSTLTVSNMSPEDSSIYLCSVGQGGETQYFGPGTRLLVL.

V is TRBV9 and J is TRBJ2-1; 9 bases are a match to TRBD2. Germline CDR1 and CDR2: SGDLS and YYNGEE. The CDR3 is made up of 16 amino acids. The J segment lost 3 bases and the V segment lost 3 bases, leaving 7 bases of the junction unmatched. Written as DNA, the CDR3 is TGTGCCAGCAGCGGTAGCGGGAGTGGGGACTACAATGAGCAGTTCTTC. Its protein product is CASSGSGSGDYNEQFF.

The chain couples TRBV7-7 to TRBJ2-3, with 12 positions matching TRBD2. This CDR3 contains 14 residues. Germline CDR1 SSHAT, CDR2 FNYEAQ (reference sequence). The CDR3 coding sequence is TGTGCTAGCGGACTAGCGGGACGCACAGATACGCAGTATTTT. It yields the protein CASGLAGRTDTQYF.

This clone was recorded a few times. V and J are TRBV27 and TRBJ1-1; D call uncertain. In germline, CDR1 is MNHEY, CDR2 SMNVEV (reference sequence). This CDR3 comprises 10 residues. Trimming took 11 bases from V and 12 from J, leaving 16 bases between them. This CDR3 reads CAAPEGGSFF. CDR3 coding DNA: TGTGCCGCTCCTGAGGGAGGGTCTTTCTTT.

The chain employs TRBV5-4 and TRBJ2-6; weak D call: TRBD1 (6 bases). V lost 3 bases and J lost 2, with 6 bases in between. The germline V gene has CDR1 SGHNT and CDR2 YYREEE (reference sequence). The CDR3 is made up of 14 amino acids. The CDR3: CASSWGPGANVLTF. CDR3 coding DNA: TGTGCCAGCAGCTGGGGGCCTGGGGCCAACGTCCTGACTTTC.

This rearrangement joins TRBV28 to TRBJ2-5; D might be TRBD2 (6 bases). V was shortened by 6 bases and J by 4 bases, with 21 bases between the two germline ends. Germline loops: CDR1 MDHEN, CDR2 SYDVKM. The CDR3 covers 16 residues. CDR3 nucleotides: TGTGCCAGCAGCATTGGGACCGGGAGCTTGAGAGAGACCCAGTACTTC. This sequence encodes CASSIGTGSLRETQYF.

V is TRBV2 and J is TRBJ2-4, with 7 bases matching TRBD1. J was trimmed by 1 base and V by 3 bases; bases with no gene match: 9. The germline gives CDR1 SNHLY, CDR2 FYNNEI. The CDR3 has 17 residues. CDR3 region: CASSEGRQGKAKNIQYF. DNA for the CDR3: TGTGCCAGCAGTGAGGGCCGACAGGGAAAGGCCAAAAACATTCAGTACTTC.

This clone was counted a few times. The chain joins TRBV2 to TRBJ1-4; D call uncertain. The CDR3 covers 15 residues. Trimming took 8 bases from V and 11 from J, leaving 24 bases between them. In germline, CDR1 is SNHLY, CDR2 FYNNEI. CDR3 sequence reads: CASDLRAAPSGKLFF. CDR3 in DNA: TGTGCCAGCGACCTGAGGGCTGCGCCATCTGGGAAACTGTTTTTT.

The chain uses TRBV15 and TRBJ2-7; 7 bases agree with TRBD2. Germline V gene sequence: CDR1 LNHNV, CDR2 YYDKDF (reference sequence). J gave up 3 bases and V 1 base, and 3 bases lay outside the gene matches. The CDR3 extends over 14 amino acids. The CDR3 here is CATSRVGGSYEQYF. CDR3 sequence (DNA): TGTGCCACCAGCAGAGTGGGCGGGAGCTACGAGCAGTACTTC.

The rearrangement uses TRBV4-1 and TRBJ2-1; perhaps TRBD1 as D (5 bases). This CDR3 has 13 residues. V was clipped by 1 base and J by 10 bases, with 11 bases between them. The germline V gene has CDR1 MGHRA and CDR2 YSYEKL. The DNA of the CDR3 is TGCGCCAGCAGCCAAGCAGAAGGGGCCGAGCAGTTCTTC. It translates to CASSQAEGAEQFF.

This chain connects TRBV28 to TRBJ1-1, with TRBD1 identical over 11 bases. The length of the CDR3 is 17 residues. Germline trimming cut 6 bases from V and 3 bases from J; bases unmatched to any gene: 12. Germline CDR1 MDHEN, CDR2 SYDVKM. CDR3 in amino acids: CASSQGQGGWMDTEAFF. The CDR3 region has the DNA TGTGCCAGCAGCCAGGGACAGGGGGGGTGGATGGACACTGAAGCTTTCTTT.

This chain connects TRBV6-1 to TRBJ2-1; 12 positions match TRBD1. V gave up 3 bases and J gave up 1 base; unmatched junction bases: 10. Germline loops: CDR1 MNHNS, CDR2 SASEGT. This CDR3 region has 19 residues. In nucleotides, the CDR3 is TGTGCCAGCAGTGATAGGGGGACAGGGGGCATAGAATCCTACAATGAGCAGTTCTTC. This gives the protein CASSDRGTGGIESYNEQFF.

The chain employs TRBV28 and TRBJ2-1; 7 nucleotides agree with TRBD1. The length of the CDR3 is 15 residues. Germline V gene lookup returns CDR1 MDHEN and CDR2 SYDVKM. Trimming at V came to 8 bases and at J to 3 bases, leaving 10 bases not matched to a gene. CDR3 nucleotides: TGTGCCAGCCGGGCCCGGACAGGAGACTACAATGAGCAGTTCTTC. Its translation: CASRARTGDYNEQFF. The whole variable domain, remainder taken from reference TRBV28 and TRBJ2-1, is DVKVTQSSRYLVKRTGEKVFLECVQDMDHENMFWYRQDPGLGLRLIYFSYDVKMKEKGDIPEGYSVSREKKERFSLILESASTNQTSMYLCASRARTGDYNEQFFGPGTRLTVL.

V is TRBV7-9 and J is TRBJ1-2; TRBD1 might be the D (5 bases). Trimming removed 2 bases from V and 7 bases from J, with 14 bases in between. The CDR3 extends over 14 amino acids. Per germline, CDR1 SEHNR and CDR2 FQNEAQ (reference sequence). Here the CDR3 reads CASSLQGSRRGYTF. Written as DNA, the CDR3 is TGTGCCAGCAGCTTACAGGGTTCCCGCCGTGGCTACACCTTC.

The chain employs TRBV19 and TRBJ1-5; no clear D gene. Trimming removed 10 bases at V and 0 bases at J, with 16 bases between. The CDR3 is made up of 15 amino acids. Germline-derived CDR1 and CDR2 are LNHDA and SQIVND (reference sequence). The CDR3 sequence is CATHPGGNSNQPQHF. CDR3 coding DNA: TGTGCCACCCATCCAGGAGGTAATAGCAATCAGCCCCAGCATTTT.

The rearrangement links TRBV5-6 to TRBJ2-7, with 9 bases that match TRBD1. Germline V gene lookup returns CDR1 SGHDT and CDR2 YYEEEE. The CDR3 sequence is 13 residues long. V was clipped by 3 bases and J by 2 bases; unmatched bases: 0. The DNA for the CDR3 is TGTGCCAGCAGCTGGACAGGGGCCTACGAGCAGTACTTC. This sequence encodes CASSWTGAYEQYF.

This clone was counted a single time. The chain is built from TRBV21-1 and TRBJ2-5; whether TRBD1, the table's D call, matches the DNA was not checked. TRBV21-1 is a documented pseudogene. The CDR3 is made up of 13 amino acids. The CDR3 protein is CASSKAAQETQYF. The CDR3 bases are TGTGCCAGCAGCAAAGCGGCCCAAGAGACCCAGTACTTC.

This chain connects TRBV29-1 to TRBJ1-1; no clear D. Germline lookup yields CDR1 SQVTM and CDR2 ANQGSEA. The CDR3 is made up of 12 amino acids. Trimming cost V 4 bases and J 7 bases, with 13 bases left between them. CDR3 sequence (DNA): TGCAGCGTTGCCCCCAGTATCAGTGAAGCTTTCTTT. Translating gives CSVAPSISEAFF.

This chain joins TRBV10-3 and TRBJ2-1, with 13 bases lining up with TRBD2. The V and J ends lost 10 bases and 4 bases, in that order; junction bases with no gene match: 4. The germline V gene has CDR1 ENHRY and CDR2 SYGVKD. This CDR3 is 14 amino acids long. The CDR3 DNA sequence: TGTGCCACTGTGGGACTAGCGGGGTACAATGAGCAGTTCTTC. Translation gives CATVGLAGYNEQFF.

CDR3 DNA: TGTGCCAGCAGTGCACAGGGGGCAACTAATGAAAAACTGTTTTTT. Its protein product is CASSAQGATNEKLFF. This chain links TRBV2 with TRBJ1-4; 8 nucleotides match TRBD1. The CDR3 is 15 residues long. Germline V gene data show CDR1 as SNHLY and CDR2 as FYNNEI. Trimming removed 4 bases from V and 0 bases from J; junction bases left unmatched: 1.

The chain joins TRBV19 to TRBJ2-7, with 13 nucleotides matching TRBD2. J lost 5 bases, V lost 4 bases, and 8 bases had no gene match. Germline CDR1 is LNHDA and CDR2 is SQIVND (reference sequence). This CDR3 is 16 amino acids long. DNA of the CDR3: TGTGCCAGTAGTACGGGACTAGCGGGGAATAAGAACGAGCAGTACTTC. Its translation is CASSTGLAGNKNEQYF.